One T cell receptor beta chain is described in this entry. Its antigen is still unknown. This entry belongs to a study of T cell repertoires in cytomegalovirus infection. The study's findings and limits: HLA-C-restricted CMV-specific TCR beta clonotypes prevailed in the ex vivo response. Carriers of CMV plus the relevant HLA were identified by cumulative public TCR beta family frequency.

Each CDR3 protein is one row after TCRdb ran MiXCR on the reads. The table lists 150,000 to 200,000 distinct CDR3 sequences, about 21% of them singletons, with 2.5% to 3% in the top ten. Deletions cut 8 bases from V and 6 bases from J, with 19 bases between. Per germline, CDR1 DFQATT and CDR2 SNEGSKA (reference sequence). The CDR3 has 13 residues. This TCR came from a human donor in good health (CMV status not recorded). Some clones in this sample may be carry-over from other donors' samples. This sequence joins TRBV20-1 and TRBJ1-2, with a possible D match to TRBD1 (6 bases). The specimen was PBMCs. The CDR3 sequence: CSSYRTGMDGYTF. CDR3 nucleotides: TGCAGTTCCTATCGTACAGGGATGGATGGCTACACCTTC.